Listed below are T cell receptor beta chains from one sample, sequenced in a study of blood T cell repertoires in COVID-19. This table comes from immunoSEQ multiplex PCR, and its TCRdb copy is limited to in-frame clones, with some not included. The sample has fewer than 450,000 clones, over 75% seen once. The specimen was PBMCs or T cells enriched from blood (not recorded which). These receptors all stem from a woman between 40 and 50 years old with acute COVID-19. Both conserved end residues are part of each CDR3. Clone size, where shown, is once, few, many, or a class for clones that have expanded.

v_gene: TRBV2
abundance: few
j_gene: TRBJ1-5
CDR3aa: CASTTGVSQPQHF

v_gene: TRBV5-1
abundance: once
j_gene: TRBJ1-4
CDR3aa: CASRYSYGGGVEKLFF

v_gene: TRBV6-5
abundance: .
j_gene: TRBJ2-3
CDR3aa: CASSPGTGPVDTQYF

v_gene: TRBV5-1
abundance: .
j_gene: TRBJ1-2
CDR3aa: CASSLDGGGYGYTF

v_gene: TRBV15
abundance: .
j_gene: TRBJ2-5
CDR3aa: CATSRDSEETQYF

v_gene: TRBV6-5
abundance: .
j_gene: TRBJ2-7
CDR3aa: CASSSGGGMWEQYF

v_gene: TRBV4-1
abundance: .
j_gene: TRBJ1-5
CDR3aa: CASSQPTGLKRDQPQHF

v_gene: TRBV18
abundance: .
j_gene: TRBJ1-1
CDR3aa: CASSLDRNTEAFF

v_gene: TRBV24-1
abundance: .
j_gene: TRBJ1-1
CDR3aa: CATSEGGRNTEAFF

v_gene: TRBV6-1
abundance: .
j_gene: TRBJ1-5
CDR3aa: CASSEYTSPSNQPQHF

v_gene: TRBV5-1
abundance: .
j_gene: TRBJ2-3
CDR3aa: CASSLAPGSGTDTQYF